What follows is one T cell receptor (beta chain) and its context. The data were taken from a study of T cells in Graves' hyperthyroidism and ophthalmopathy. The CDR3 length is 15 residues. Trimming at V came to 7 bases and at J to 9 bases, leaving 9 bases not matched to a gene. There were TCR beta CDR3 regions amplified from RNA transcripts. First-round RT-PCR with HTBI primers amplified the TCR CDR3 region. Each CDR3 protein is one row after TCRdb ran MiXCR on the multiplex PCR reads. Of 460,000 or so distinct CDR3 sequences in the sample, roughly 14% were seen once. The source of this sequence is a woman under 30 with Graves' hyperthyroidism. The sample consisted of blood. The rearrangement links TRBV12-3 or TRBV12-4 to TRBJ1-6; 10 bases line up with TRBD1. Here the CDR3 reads CASTESTGGSSPLHF. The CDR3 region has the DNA TGTGCCAGCACCGAATCGACAGGGGGCAGTTCACCCCTCCACTTT.